Listed here are 16 T cell receptor beta chains from one sample, sequenced in a study of blood T cell repertoires in COVID-19. Only in-frame clones appear in the TCRdb table, and some are missing; sequencing was by immunoSEQ multiplex PCR. The profile shows approximately 160,000 clones, 85% to 95% of them singletons. Sequencing input: peripheral blood. Receptor source: a woman aged 55-70 years with COVID-19, enrolled during active disease.

This clone was detected only once. Here the CDR3 DNA reads TGTGCCAGCAACGACAGTGGGAGCAATCAGCCCCAGCATTTT. It yields the protein CASNDSGSNQPQHF. J is TRBJ1-5 and V is TRBV6-5; TRBD1 might be the D (5 bases). The CDR3 contains 14 residues. The V end lost 7 bases, the J end lost 1 base, and 11 bases lay between the germline ends. CDR1 MNHEY and CDR2 SVGAGI come from the germline V gene.

The chain links TRBV5-1 to TRBJ2-1; D unresolved. The ends were cut back, 4 bases at V and 5 bases at J, with 4 bases in the middle. The CDR3 has 11 residues. Germline CDR1 SGHRS, CDR2 YFSETQ. Written as DNA, the CDR3 is TGCGCCAGCAGCGACAACAATGAGCAGTTCTTC. This translates into CASSDNNEQFF.

The V and J genes are TRBV29-1 and TRBJ2-7; 9 bases agree with TRBD1. Trimming took 6 bases from V and 5 from J; bases not matched to a gene: 8. Germline CDR1 reads SQVTM; CDR2 reads ANQGSEA. This CDR3 has 13 residues. CDR3: CSVRQGEVNEQYF. The CDR3 DNA reads TGCAGCGTGAGACAGGGGGAGGTGAACGAGCAGTACTTC.

V usage is TRBV10-3 and J usage is TRBJ1-4; perhaps TRBD1 as D (6 bases). Germline CDR1 and CDR2: ENHRY and SYGVKD. The CDR3 is made up of 13 amino acids. V was clipped by 10 bases and J by 7 bases, with 16 bases between them. The CDR3, as DNA: TGTGCCACCGGGGGGGCAGGGAGTGAAAAACTGTTTTTT. This translates into CATGGAGSEKLFF.

The V call is TRBV6-5, the J call TRBJ1-2; D is possibly TRBD1 (6 bases). Trimming left V 4 bases short and J 4 bases short, with 16 bases between. The CDR3 runs to 15 residues. CDR1 is MNHEY, CDR2 SVGAGI, per germline. The CDR3 here is CASSFQGSGVYGYTF. The DNA for the CDR3 is TGTGCCAGCAGTTTTCAGGGGTCTGGAGTCTATGGCTACACCTTC.

V and J are TRBV6-2 or TRBV6-3 and TRBJ2-7; 9 positions agree with TRBD2. The J segment lost 6 bases and the V segment lost 2 bases, leaving 8 bases of the junction unmatched. There are 15 residues in the CDR3. Germline V lookup: CDR1 MNHEY, CDR2 SVGEGT. The CDR3 region is CASSYGLAGPGEQYF. The CDR3 DNA reads TGTGCCAGCAGTTACGGGCTAGCGGGGCCGGGCGAGCAGTACTTC.

V is TRBV3-1 (or the pseudogene TRBV3-2) and J is TRBJ1-6; maybe TRBD1 (6 bases). The CDR3 is 15 amino acids. Trimming removed 3 bases from V and 9 bases from J, with 15 bases in between. In germline, CDR1 is LGHDT, CDR2 YNNKEL (reference sequence). The CDR3 sequence: CASSQMGGRGSPLHF. The CDR3 bases are TGTGCCAGCAGCCAGATGGGTGGCAGGGGTTCACCCCTCCACTTT.

The chain links TRBV2 to TRBJ2-2; 7 nucleotides match TRBD2. Per germline, CDR1 SNHLY and CDR2 FYNNEI. V shed 2 bases, J shed 1 base, and the junction held 1 base outside the gene matches. The CDR3 length is 15 residues. CDR3 protein: CASSEPGGNTGELFF. CDR3 nucleotides: TGTGCCAGCAGTGAACCGGGGGGGAACACCGGGGAGCTGTTTTTT.

This clone came up a few times. The chain joins TRBV19 to TRBJ2-6; 12 nucleotides line up with TRBD2. Germline V CDR1 and CDR2: LNHDA, SQIVND (reference sequence). The trim removed 9 bases at V and 0 bases at J, leaving 6 bases unmatched. The CDR3 length is 17 residues. The chain's CDR3 is CARRLAGDRSGANVLTF. DNA of the CDR3: TGTGCCAGAAGACTAGCGGGGGACCGCTCTGGGGCCAACGTCCTGACTTTC.

The chain recombines TRBV12-3 or TRBV12-4 with TRBJ2-7, with 7 nucleotides matching TRBD1. Germline trimming cut 7 bases from V and 2 bases from J; bases unmatched to any gene: 5. This CDR3 contains 13 residues. Here the CDR3 DNA reads TGTGCCAGCACCCAGGACAGGCCCTACGAGCAGTACTTC. This translates into CASTQDRPYEQYF.

The V call is TRBV6-2 or TRBV6-3, the J call TRBJ1-3, with a possible D match to TRBD1 (6 bases). The CDR3 has 16 residues. Trimming took off 2 bases at V and 0 bases at J, with 11 bases between the two ends. Germline CDR1 reads MNHEY; CDR2 reads SVGEGT. The CDR3, as DNA: TGTGCCAGCAGTTACGGACAGAGGTCCTCTGGAAACACCATATATTTT. Amino acid sequence: CASSYGQRSSGNTIYF.

This chain links TRBV18 with TRBJ1-2, with no clear D. Germline loops: CDR1 KGHSH, CDR2 LQKENI. This CDR3 spans 12 amino acids. Trimming took 2 bases from V and 4 from J, leaving 5 bases between them. The CDR3 DNA is TGTGCCAGCTCACCAACCGGCTATGGCTACACCTTC. Encoded protein: CASSPTGYGYTF.

The V and J genes are TRBV11-3 and TRBJ2-7; no clear D. This CDR3 has 14 residues. Trimming stripped 6 bases from V and 7 bases from J, with 19 bases between. Germline lookup yields CDR1 SGHNT and CDR2 YENEEA. CDR3 nucleotides: TGTGCCAGCAGTGCTTCGGCGGCACCTTTTGAGCAGTACTTC. Amino acids: CASSASAAPFEQYF.

This rearrangement joins TRBV19 to TRBJ1-3; D possibly corresponds to TRBD1 (6 bases). Trimming cost V 6 bases and J 0 bases, with 15 bases left between them. Germline CDR1 reads LNHDA; CDR2 reads SQIVND (reference sequence). This CDR3 has 16 amino acids. The CDR3 coding sequence is TGTGCCAGTAGCAGACAGGCCCCGAACTCTGGAAACACCATATATTTT. It yields the protein CASSRQAPNSGNTIYF.

The J gene is TRBJ1-2, the V gene TRBV6-2 or TRBV6-3; a possible D gene is TRBD1 (5 bases). In germline, CDR1 is MNHEY, CDR2 SVGEGT. V was trimmed by 4 bases and J by 1 base, leaving 10 bases between them. This CDR3 has 14 residues. The DNA for the CDR3 is TGTGCCAGCAGTTCTCAGGGATATAACTATGGCTACACCTTC. Translation gives CASSSQGYNYGYTF.

This chain uses TRBV6-6 with TRBJ1-5; D might be TRBD1 (5 bases). Trimming shortened V by 7 bases and J by 1 base, and 11 bases separated the two germline ends. From germline, CDR1 is MNHNY and CDR2 SVGAGI (reference sequence). The CDR3 totals 14 residues. The CDR3 bases are TGTGCCAGCATCTTGGACACAAGCAATCAGCCCCAGCATTTT. The encoded protein is CASILDTSNQPQHF.